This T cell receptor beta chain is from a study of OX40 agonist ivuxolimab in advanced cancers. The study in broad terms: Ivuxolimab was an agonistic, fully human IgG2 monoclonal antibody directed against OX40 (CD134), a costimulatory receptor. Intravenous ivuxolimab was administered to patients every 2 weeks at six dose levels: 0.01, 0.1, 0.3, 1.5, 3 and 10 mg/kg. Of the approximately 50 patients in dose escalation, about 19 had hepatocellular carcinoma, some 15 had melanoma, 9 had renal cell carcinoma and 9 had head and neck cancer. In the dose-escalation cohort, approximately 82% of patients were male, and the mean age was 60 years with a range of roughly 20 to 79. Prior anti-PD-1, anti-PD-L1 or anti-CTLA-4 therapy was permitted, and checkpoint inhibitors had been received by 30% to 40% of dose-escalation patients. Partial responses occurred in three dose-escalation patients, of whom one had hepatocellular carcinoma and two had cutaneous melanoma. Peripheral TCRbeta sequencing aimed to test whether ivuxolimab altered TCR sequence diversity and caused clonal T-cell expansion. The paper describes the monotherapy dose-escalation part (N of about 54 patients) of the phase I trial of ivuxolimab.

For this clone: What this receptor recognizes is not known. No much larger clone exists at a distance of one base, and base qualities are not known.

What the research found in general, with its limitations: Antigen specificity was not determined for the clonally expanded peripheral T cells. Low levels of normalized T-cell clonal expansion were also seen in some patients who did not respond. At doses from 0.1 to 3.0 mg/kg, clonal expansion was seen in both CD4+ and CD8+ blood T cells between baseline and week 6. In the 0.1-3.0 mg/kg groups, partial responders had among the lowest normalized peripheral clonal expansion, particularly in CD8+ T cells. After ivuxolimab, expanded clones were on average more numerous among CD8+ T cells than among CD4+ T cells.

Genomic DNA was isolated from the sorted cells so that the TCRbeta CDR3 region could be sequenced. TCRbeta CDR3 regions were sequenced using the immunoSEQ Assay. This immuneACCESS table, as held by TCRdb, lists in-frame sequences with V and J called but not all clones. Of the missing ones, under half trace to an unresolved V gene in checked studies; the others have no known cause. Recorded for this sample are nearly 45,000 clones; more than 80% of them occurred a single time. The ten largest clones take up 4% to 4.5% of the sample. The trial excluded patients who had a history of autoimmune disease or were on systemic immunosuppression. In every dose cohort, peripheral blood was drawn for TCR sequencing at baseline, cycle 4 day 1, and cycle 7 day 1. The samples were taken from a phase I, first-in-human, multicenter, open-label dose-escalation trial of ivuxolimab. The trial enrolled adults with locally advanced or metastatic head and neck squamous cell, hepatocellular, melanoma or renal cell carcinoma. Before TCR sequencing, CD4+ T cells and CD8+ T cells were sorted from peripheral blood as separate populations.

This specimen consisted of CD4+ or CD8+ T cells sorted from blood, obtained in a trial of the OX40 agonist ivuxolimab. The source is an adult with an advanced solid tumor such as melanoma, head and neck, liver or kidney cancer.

CDR3 loop: CASSSRGELFF. The bases are TGTGCCAGCAGCTCTAGGGGGGAGCTGTTTTTT. The sequence joins TRBV7-9 to TRBJ2-2, with an unclear D gene assignment. Inclusive of the bounding cysteine and phenylalanine, the CDR3 is 11 residues long. The read is trimmed to its CDR3 DNA, 33 bases read in frame from base 1. CDR1 and CDR2 are drawn from the germline V gene (reference sequence): SEHNR, FQNEAQ. The trim is 4 bases for V and 8 bases for J, with a gap of 5 bases between the germline ends.